This is a list of T cell receptor beta chains from one sample in a study of T cells after yellow fever vaccination. TCRdb reprocessed the 5' RACE reads via MiXCR and lists one record per CDR3 protein. This sample carries about 68,000 distinct CDR3 sequences, 5% to 8% of them seen once, and the ten largest clones take 30% to 45%. The sequences come from CD8+ T cells sorted from PBMCs, collected around 45 days after the first yellow fever vaccination. The receptors come from a man in his late teens or twenties who received the YFV17D yellow fever vaccine. CDR3s include the opening cysteine and the closing phenylalanine or tryptophan. A D gene is named only where the DNA matches it firmly. A row's size may be missing; if present it is once, few, many or a size class.

>TRBV10-3|many|NA|TRBJ2-7
CAIMGSPDYEQYF
TGTGCCATCATGGGCAGTCCAGACTACGAGCAGTACTTC
>TRBV29-1|many|TRBD2|TRBJ2-1
CSVDPGLAGTEQFF
TGCAGCGTGGATCCGGGACTAGCGGGGACCGAGCAGTTCTTC
>TRBV5-8|many|TRBD2|TRBJ2-5
CASTPSGAGAQETQYF
TGTGCCAGCACCCCCAGCGGGGCAGGCGCCCAAGAGACCCAGTACTTC
>TRBV19|NA|TRBD1|TRBJ2-1
CASKLDHRGAPGEQFF
TGTGCCAGTAAATTGGACCACAGGGGGGCCCCCGGGGAGCAGTTCTTC
>TRBV7-2|few|NA|TRBJ1-1
CASSLAGQGYTEAFF
TGTGCCAGCAGCTTAGCTGGGCAGGGCTACACTGAAGCTTTCTTT
>TRBV14|NA|NA|TRBJ2-1
CASSRKGRAVYNEQFF
TGTGCCAGCAGCCGAAAAGGACGGGCCGTCTACAATGAGCAGTTCTTC
>TRBV27|few|NA|TRBJ2-1
CASSLYPVRMSYNEQFF
TGTGCCAGCAGTTTATACCCCGTGCGGATGTCCTACAATGAGCAGTTCTTC
>TRBV27|many|NA|TRBJ2-1
CASSLDPIGEQFF
TGTGCCAGCAGTTTAGACCCCATAGGAGAGCAGTTCTTC
>TRBV7-9|NA|NA|TRBJ1-2
CASSKRAEEMVYGYTF
TGTGCCAGCTCCAAACGGGCCGAGGAAATGGTCTATGGCTACACCTTC
>TRBV12-5|NA|NA|TRBJ2-5
CASVPDYQETQYF
TGTGCTAGTGTTCCGGACTACCAAGAGACCCAGTACTTC
>TRBV19|NA|TRBD2|TRBJ2-1
CASSTGTSGDRGFNEQFF
TGTGCCAGTAGTACCGGGACTAGCGGGGACCGGGGCTTCAATGAGCAGTTCTTC
>TRBV29-1|many|TRBD1|TRBJ1-2
CSVKDRDRTKLWAF
TGCAGCGTCAAAGACCGGGACAGGACAAAATTGTGGGCCTTC
>TRBV5-6|few|NA|TRBJ1-5
CASSLGGAGNQPQHF
TGTGCCAGCAGCTTGGGGGGGGCAGGTAATCAGCCCCAGCATTTT
>TRBV2|NA|NA|TRBJ2-1
CASSEVSYNEQFF
TGTGCCAGCAGTGAAGTCAGCTACAATGAGCAGTTCTTC
>TRBV7-6|many|TRBD1|TRBJ1-2
CASSSGTGMNYGYTF
TGTGCCAGCAGCTCCGGGACAGGGATGAACTATGGCTACACCTTC
>TRBV10-3|few|NA|TRBJ2-7
CAISESGQGSYEQYF
TGTGCCATCAGTGAGTCGGGGCAGGGGTCCTACGAGCAGTACTTC
>TRBV7-8|NA|TRBD1|TRBJ2-5
CASSNGQGAKTQYF
TGTGCCAGCAGCAACGGACAGGGGGCTAAGACCCAGTACTTC
>TRBV4-2|many|NA|TRBJ2-2
CASSLRKEFGELFF
TGTGCCAGCAGCCTCCGTAAGGAGTTCGGGGAGCTGTTTTTT
>TRBV29-1|NA|NA|TRBJ2-5
CSVESETQYF
TGCAGCGTTGAAAGTGAGACCCAGTACTTC
>TRBV7-9|many|TRBD2|TRBJ2-5
CASSPTPLAGVSETQYF
TGTGCCAGCAGTCCAACCCCTCTAGCGGGGGTCAGCGAGACCCAGTACTTC
>TRBV27|once|NA|TRBJ2-1
CASSDSLRSYNEQFF
TGTGCCAGCAGCGACAGTCTTAGGTCCTACAATGAGCAGTTCTTC